This note documents a single T cell receptor (beta chain) sequence. V was shortened by 0 bases and J by 7 bases, with 13 bases between the two germline ends. Germline lookup yields CDR1 SGHRS and CDR2 YFSETQ. The length of the CDR3 is 14 residues. The PCR ran on 60 Vbeta and 13 Jbeta primers. Here immunoSEQ multiplex PCR was the method, and the copy in TCRdb shows in-frame clones only, minus some. The sample features approximately 110,000 clones, with roughly 1% in its top ten. The data derive from a study of cytomegalovirus exposure and HLA in healthy donors. V usage is TRBV5-1 and J usage is TRBJ1-1; no clear D. This clonotype was obtained from a man aged 18 to 30 in good health and CMV-seronegative. The source material was PBMCs. CDR3 DNA: TGCGCCAGCAGCTTGGTCGGGTATCTAGGTGAAGCTTTCTTT. Encoded protein: CASSLVGYLGEAFF.